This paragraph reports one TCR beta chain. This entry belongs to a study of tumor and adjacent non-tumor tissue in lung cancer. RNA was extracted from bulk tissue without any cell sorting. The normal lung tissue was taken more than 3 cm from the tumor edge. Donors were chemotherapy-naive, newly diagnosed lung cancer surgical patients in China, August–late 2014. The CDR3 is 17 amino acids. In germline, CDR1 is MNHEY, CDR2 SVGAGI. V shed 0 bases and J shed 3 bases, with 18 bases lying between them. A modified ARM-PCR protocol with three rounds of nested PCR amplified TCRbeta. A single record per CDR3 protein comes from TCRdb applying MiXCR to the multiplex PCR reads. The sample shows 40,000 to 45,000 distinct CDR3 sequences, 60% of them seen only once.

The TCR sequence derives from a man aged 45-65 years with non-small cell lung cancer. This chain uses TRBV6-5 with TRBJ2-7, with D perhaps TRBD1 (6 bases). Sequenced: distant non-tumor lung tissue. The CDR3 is CASSYSSQDRVGYEQYV. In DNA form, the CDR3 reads TGTGCCAGCAGTTACTCCTCGCAGGACAGAGTAGGCTACGAGCAGTACGTC.